Presented here are 22 T cell receptor beta chains from one specimen sequenced in a study of OX40 agonist ivuxolimab in advanced cancers. Assay used: immunoSEQ multiplex PCR; TCRdb lists only in-frame clones, some missing. The data contain 40,000 to 55,000 clones, 82% of them singletons. Material: CD4+ or CD8+ T cells sorted from blood, obtained in a trial of the OX40 agonist ivuxolimab. The receptors were gathered from an adult with an advanced solid tumor such as melanoma, head and neck, liver or kidney cancer.

The V and J genes are TRBV5-1 and TRBJ2-5; D gene ambiguous. Deletions cut 7 bases from V and 2 bases from J, with 0 bases between. Germline CDR1 is SGHRS and CDR2 is YFSETQ. The CDR3 has 9 amino acids. As DNA, the CDR3 is TGCGCCAGCCAAGAGACCCAGTACTTC. This encodes CASQETQYF. Together with reference TRBV5-1 and TRBJ2-5, the CDR3 gives the full variable domain: KAGVTQTPRYLIKTRGQQVTLSCSPISGHRSVSWYQQTPGQGLQFLFEYFSETQRNKGNFPGRFSGRQFSNSRSEMNVSTLELGDSALYLCASQETQYFGPGTRLLVL.

This clone was counted only a few times. This rearrangement joins TRBV9 to TRBJ2-1; 11 bases map to TRBD2. CDR3 length: 16 residues. With V trimmed by 0 bases and J by 8 bases, 7 bases remained unmatched. CDR1 and CDR2 (germline): SGDLS, YYNGEE. The CDR3 sequence: CASSVGPSGGPYEQFF. CDR3 bases: TGTGCCAGCAGCGTAGGACCTAGCGGGGGGCCCTATGAGCAGTTCTTC.

This CDR3 is CASSSYWSGYRLDETEAFF. CDR3 DNA sequence: TGTGCCAGCAGCTCCTACTGGTCAGGATATCGCTTGGACGAGACTGAAGCTTTCTTT. V gene TRBV11-2 combines with J gene TRBJ1-1; no clear D gene. CDR3 length: 19 amino acids. Trimming stripped 4 bases from V and 5 bases from J, with 29 bases between. In germline, CDR1 is SGHAT, CDR2 FQNNGV.

The V call is TRBV5-1, the J call TRBJ1-1; D remains ambiguous. This CDR3 is built from 12 residues. The ends were cut back, 3 bases at V and 5 bases at J, with 8 bases in the middle. In germline, CDR1 is SGHRS, CDR2 YFSETQ. In nucleotides, the CDR3 is TGCGCCAGCAGCTCCCTTGGGACTGAAGCTTTCTTT. This encodes CASSSLGTEAFF.

The V call is TRBV19, the J call TRBJ1-6; 9 nucleotides match TRBD1. The CDR3 sequence is 15 residues long. Germline CDR1 and CDR2: LNHDA and SQIVND (reference sequence). Trimming removed 5 bases from V and 7 bases from J; junction bases left unmatched: 6. The CDR3 spells CASSRTGVRNSPLHF. The CDR3 DNA follows: TGTGCCAGTAGTCGGACAGGGGTGAGGAATTCACCCCTCCACTTT.

This clone appeared a few times. The gene calls are TRBV2 and TRBJ1-6, with 11 nucleotides matching TRBD1. The V gene end was trimmed by 6 bases and the J gene end by 9 bases; junction bases not matched to a gene: 10. CDR1 SNHLY and CDR2 FYNNEI come from the germline V gene. CDR3 length: 16 residues. CDR3 loop: CASRERGTGGFSPLHF. The CDR3 DNA is TGTGCCAGCAGGGAAAGGGGGACAGGGGGTTTTTCACCCCTCCACTTT.

The chain carries TRBV7-9 and TRBJ2-3; TRBD1 matches 10 bases. The CDR3 totals 14 residues. CDR1 is SEHNR and CDR2 is FQNEAQ in the germline V gene (reference sequence). The trim removed 5 bases at V and 4 bases at J, leaving 3 bases unmatched. CDR3 DNA sequence: TGTGCCAGCAGCGTGGACAGGGGGGCAGATACGCAGTATTTT. This sequence encodes CASSVDRGADTQYF.

V gene TRBV6-1 combines with J gene TRBJ1-2; D is uncertain. This CDR3 has 13 amino acids. Germline CDR1 reads MNHNS; CDR2 reads SASEGT. The V and J ends lost 10 bases and 0 bases respectively, with 12 bases between them. The CDR3 loop is CAIPRIANYGYTF. CDR3 DNA sequence: TGTGCCATTCCACGAATAGCTAACTATGGCTACACCTTC.

The chain carries TRBV7-9 and TRBJ2-7, with D perhaps TRBD2 (5 bases). CDR1 and CDR2 from the germline V gene are SEHNR and FQNEAQ (reference sequence). The germline V and J ends were trimmed by 8 bases and 3 bases, with 23 bases remaining between them. The CDR3 totals 16 residues. This CDR3 reads CASSLRAASGHYEQYF. For the CDR3, the DNA is TGTGCCAGCTCCCTGAGGGCGGCCAGCGGTCACTACGAGCAGTACTTC. The variable domain in full, completed from reference TRBV7-9 and TRBJ2-7, reads DTGVSQNPRHKITKRGQNVTFRCDPISEHNRLYWYRQTLGQGPEFLTYFQNEAQLEKSRLLSDRFSAERPKGSFSTLEIQRTEQGDSAMYLCASSLRAASGHYEQYFGPGTRLTVT.

This sequence joins TRBV6-1 and TRBJ1-5; tentatively, D is TRBD1 (5 bases). The CDR3 contains 15 residues. V was trimmed by 6 bases and J by 0 bases, leaving 12 bases between them. The V gene's germline CDR1 is MNHNS and CDR2 SASEGT. The CDR3 bases are TGTGCCAGCAGAGGTCGGGGGTATAGCAATCAGCCCCAGCATTTT. Its translation: CASRGRGYSNQPQHF.

This clone was counted between two and nine times. The J gene is TRBJ1-2, the V gene TRBV18, with 7 bases that match TRBD1. CDR1 is KGHSH, CDR2 LQKENI, per germline. V shed 3 bases, J shed 4 bases, and the junction held 8 bases outside the gene matches. This CDR3 comprises 15 residues. CDR3 amino acids: CASSPGDRRPYGYTF. DNA for the CDR3: TGTGCCAGCTCACCCGGGGACAGAAGACCCTATGGCTACACCTTC.

The chain joins TRBV5-4 to TRBJ2-7; 9 nucleotides agree with TRBD1. Germline V gives CDR1 SGHNT, CDR2 YYREEE (reference sequence). The CDR3 runs to 14 residues. V was pared by 5 bases and J by 0 bases, with 3 bases of the junction left unmatched. Written as DNA, the CDR3 is TGTGCCAGCAGTCCGGGACAGGGCTCCTACGAGCAGTACTTC. Amino acids: CASSPGQGSYEQYF. Full variable domain (remainder filled in from reference TRBV5-4 and TRBJ2-7): ETGVTQSPTHLIKTRGQQVTLRCSSQSGHNTVSWYQQALGQGPQFIFQYYREEENGRGNFPPRFSGLQFPNYSSELNVNALELDDSALYLCASSPGQGSYEQYFGPGTRLTVT.

The V call is TRBV5-1, the J call TRBJ2-5, with D possibly matching TRBD1 (6 bases). The CDR3 runs to 13 residues. V was clipped by 4 bases and J by 1 base, with 8 bases between them. Germline CDR1 is SGHRS and CDR2 is YFSETQ. CDR3 bases: TGCGCCAGCAGCCTCAGGGGCCAAGAGACCCAGTACTTC. Translated: CASSLRGQETQYF.

This chain connects TRBV27 to TRBJ2-2; 10 bases map to TRBD2. Losses at the gene ends were 2 bases for V and 5 bases for J; bases not matched to a gene: 11. The CDR3 spans 18 residues. Germline V lookup: CDR1 MNHEY, CDR2 SMNVEV (reference sequence). The CDR3 sequence is CASSLIRQRGGFTGELFF. CDR3 nucleotide sequence: TGTGCCAGCAGTTTAATCCGGCAGCGGGGGGGATTTACCGGGGAGCTGTTTTTT.

This clone turned up a few times. The chain recombines TRBV10-1 with TRBJ1-5; D is uncertain. The CDR3 covers 13 residues. With 6 bases removed from V and 0 bases from J, the gap between germline ends came to 6 bases. The germline gives CDR1 WNHNN, CDR2 SYGVQD (reference sequence). The CDR3 DNA follows: TGCGCCAGCAGCGCCATTAGCAATCAGCCCCAGCATTTT. Amino acid sequence: CASSAISNQPQHF.

The chain recombines TRBV11-3 with TRBJ2-5; 7 nucleotides line up with TRBD2. Trimming cost V 6 bases and J 4 bases; bases outside gene matches: 11. CDR1 and CDR2 from the germline V gene are SGHNT and YENEEA. The length of the CDR3 is 15 residues. The CDR3 DNA follows: TGTGCCAGCAGTCGGGAGTCGGGGGGTGCAGAGACCCAGTACTTC. As protein: CASSRESGGAETQYF.

This chain links TRBV19 with TRBJ1-2; 9 nucleotides line up with TRBD1. The CDR3 is made up of 15 amino acids. J lost 3 bases, V lost 5 bases, and 7 bases had no gene match. Germline-derived CDR1 and CDR2 are LNHDA and SQIVND (reference sequence). The CDR3 loop reads CASSLHRGRDYGYTF. The CDR3 DNA sequence: TGTGCCAGTAGTCTCCACAGGGGGCGCGACTATGGCTACACCTTC.

The chain joins TRBV19 to TRBJ2-5; 7 bases are shared with TRBD2. The V gene's germline CDR1 is LNHDA and CDR2 SQIVND (reference sequence). With V trimmed by 11 bases and J by 5 bases, 11 bases remained unmatched. CDR3 length equals 13 residues. This CDR3 is CAVPGTKRETQYF. Here the CDR3 DNA reads TGTGCCGTTCCCGGGACTAAGAGGGAGACCCAGTACTTC.

This chain uses TRBV2 with TRBJ1-4, with a tentative D call TRBD1 (6 bases). The CDR3 is 15 amino acids. Trimming shortened V by 5 bases and J by 4 bases, and 14 bases separated the two germline ends. Germline-derived CDR1 and CDR2 are SNHLY and FYNNEI. The CDR3 DNA sequence: TGTGCCAGCAGTCAGCACGGACAGCTTAATGAAAAACTGTTTTTT. Its protein product is CASSQHGQLNEKLFF.

The chain is built from TRBV7-3 and TRBJ1-2, with TRBD1 identical over 10 bases. This CDR3 comprises 15 residues. With 5 bases clipped from V and 8 bases from J, the junction kept 11 bases outside the gene matches. Germline CDR1 and CDR2: SGHTA and FQGTGA. CDR3 DNA sequence: TGTGCCAGCAGCGGCGCCGGGACAGGGGAGGAAGGCTACACCTTC. Encoded protein: CASSGAGTGEEGYTF.

V and J are TRBV21-1 and TRBJ2-1; the table gives TRBD2 as D, unverified against the DNA. TRBV21-1 is termed a pseudogene. This CDR3 is 15 amino acids long. The CDR3 sequence is CASSERLEREDEQFF. The DNA of the CDR3 is TGTGCCAGCAGCGAAAGACTGGAGCGTGAGGATGAGCAGTTCTTC.

The chain employs TRBV6-6 and TRBJ2-1, with a tentative D call TRBD1 (5 bases). V gave up 4 bases and J gave up 7 bases, with 14 bases separating them. Germline CDR1 is MNHNY and CDR2 is SVGAGI (reference sequence). The CDR3 extends over 14 amino acids. CDR3 DNA sequence: TGTGCCAGCAGTTCCGACAGTTATTTTAATGAGCAGTTCTTC. This codes for CASSSDSYFNEQFF.